What follows is one T cell receptor beta chain and its context. What antigen it recognizes has not been identified. Base qualities are not provided; no much larger clone lies one nucleotide away. As encoded in the germline V gene, CDR1 is SQVTM while CDR2 is ANQGSEA. CDR3 length: 15 amino acids, cysteine to phenylalanine. The DNA shown is the 45-base CDR3, in frame from base 1. The V and J ends are trimmed by 7 bases and 0 bases, leaving 13 bases between them. The cohort consisted of 650 to 700 healthy bone marrow donors. At the time of sampling, every cohort member was nominally healthy, though immune exposures that went unrecorded were likely present. The donor was CMV seropositive and belonged to the group of 250 to 300 seropositive cohort members. Every donor gave a peripheral blood sample, and the peripheral blood mononuclear cells from that sample were used for TCR beta sequencing. Genomic DNA was extracted from the blood cell samples with the Qiagen DNeasy Blood Extraction Kit.

This sample stems from a study of cytomegalovirus exposure and HLA in healthy donors (TCRdb year 2017). With regard to the full study: An earlier analysis of 550 to 700 of the donors reported 250 to 350 Gb of sequence data and some 120 million unique TCR beta sequences from 190 million or so T cells. Every repertoire in the discovery cohort had been generated on one and the same sequencing platform. Among the roughly 400 genotyped donors, more than 70% belonged to the genetic ancestry cluster associated with self-reported Caucasian donors. A later analysis re-examined previously published TCR beta repertoires from about 700 donors and added high-resolution HLA genotyping to investigate patterns of TCR occurrence. In the later analysis, no new phenotypic data were used to find candidate immune exposures; instead, reliance was placed on TCR beta sequences and their occurrence across donors. An early release that covered several hundred HLA-typed donors contained approximately 320 gigabases of sequencing data and 70 million to 100 million unique TCR sequences. A separate validation cohort of 100 to 150 different subjects was used in addition to the approximately 670-subject first cohort. The study used immunosequencing to profile the T cell repertoires of approximately 640 subjects and linked those repertoires to cytomegalovirus serostatus. An earlier analysis of several hundred of the donors used high-throughput TCR beta sequencing to judge whether each TCR beta V gene segment behaved as functional or pseudogenic. The study was designed to test whether signatures of past pathogen exposure could be identified by cataloging public T cell receptors. To predict cytomegalovirus infection status, the study combined high-throughput TCR immunosequencing, statistical association of individual TCRs with disease status, and machine learning. Donor age, sex, ethnicity and CMV serostatus were compiled alongside the repertoire data. Among 300 to 450 genotyped donors of the cohort, an average of approximately 240,000 unique TCR beta nucleotide sequences were sequenced per donor, roughly a sixth of them non-productive. Because of strong linkage in the cohort, a few DR-DQ haplotypes were treated as single units for association and clustering. A later genetic analysis used genome-wide SNP genotypes for about 65% of the 666 donors, treating that subset as a discovery cohort. HLA typing included class I and class II loci at four-digit resolution. The number of typed donors differed by locus: about 620-640 for A, B, C, DRB1 and DQB1; 500 to 550 for DQA1; about 600 for DPA1; and roughly 470 for DPB1.

Study-wide conclusions, independent of this receptor: Compared with the approximately 700-donor mean, donors in an Asian-associated ancestry cluster had fewer N-insertions in productive TCRs, according to a later genetic analysis. Because counts were too low, some 16 rarely observed V segments, including chromosome 9 orphons, were excluded from the earlier analysis of some 540 of the donors. For the cohort, immune exposure information was limited to CMV serostatus. A cluster of highly shared sequence variants was judged likely to be a technical artifact of the sequencing pipeline. Linkage disequilibrium might explain the correlated functional status among segregating V segments, but an unknown experimental factor could not be excluded. In an earlier analysis of approximately 590 of the donors, most TCR beta V segments appeared in productive rearrangements about 87% or about 30% of the time, broadly matching IMGT annotations. Because some donors lacked HLA typing at each locus, the association tests relied only on the typed subset. A further reported finding was that TCR beta sequences accurately predicted the HLA-A and HLA-B alleles for most subjects in the first cohort. It was suggested by the authors that the approach could potentially be generalized to other disease states and immunological phenotypes. V-gene and J-gene trimming of TCR beta chains was associated with a missense DCLRE1C variant in a later genetic analysis, and the association was replicated in an independent cohort. A later analysis associated 16,951 TCR beta sequences with specific HLA alleles at a false discovery rate of 0.05. In vitro tests confirmed that three of the cytomegalovirus-associated TCR beta chains recognize cytomegalovirus antigens. When HLA alleles, especially DR and DQ, strongly co-occurred, TCR associations were difficult to assign to individual alleles. A later analysis found that most CMV-associated TCR beta chains appeared HLA-restricted, with HLA associations seemingly driven largely by CMV exposure. Roughly uniform sequencing depth across donors was assumed in presence/absence analyses, although this assumption may not hold. A total of 150 to 200 TCR beta chains were listed by the study as associated with cytomegalovirus. Only TCR beta chains were sequenced in this cohort, and the absence of alpha or paired-chain data limited detectable features. A later analysis reported that several top co-occurrence clusters appeared linked to parvovirus B19, influenza, CMV and Epstein-Barr virus. The classifier was reported to diagnose cytomegalovirus status with high specificity and sensitivity in both the original cohort and the validation cohort. A later analysis found that HLA-associated TCR beta chains were more clonally expanded and had lower generation probabilities than equally common non-associated chains. The 87-base-pair reads could not distinguish some IMGT-functional V segments, including TRBV6-2 and TRBV6-3, so those segments were excluded. Most TCR sequences were observed very rarely across donors, whereas some public TCRs were present in many individuals. In a later analysis, TCR association rates were found to vary across HLA loci, with the most associated TCRs seen for DRB1 alleles and the fewest for HLA-C alleles.

Library preparation employed the immunoSEQ multiplex PCR assay. The multiplex PCR relied on a mix of 60 forward primers for TCR Vbeta segments and 13 reverse primers for TCR Jbeta segments. The CDR3 region of rearranged TCR beta genes was amplified from genomic DNA with a multiplex PCR assay. The amplified TCR beta libraries were sequenced on the Illumina HiSeq System as 87-base-pair reads. In the original analysis: A later analysis counted tens of millions of unique TCR beta chains across the 500 to 850 repertoires, and 10 million to 12 million of these chains were shared by at least two donors. To remove PCR and sequencing errors, raw reads were error-corrected and collapsed into unique sequences using a nearest-neighbor algorithm that merged closely related sequences. To assign V, D and J gene segments, CDR3 sequences were aligned to IMGT reference sequences. For a sequence to be retained, at least a six-nucleotide match to both a V gene segment and a J gene segment was required. Rearrangements were classified as productive when the CDR3 lacked stop codons and remained in frame with V and J, and all other rearrangements were classified as non-productive. CDR3 was defined according to IMGT convention as the region running from the second conserved V-encoded cysteine to the conserved J-encoded phenylalanine. Sequences without an unambiguous match to a single V gene segment were excluded from the earlier analysis of 450 to 750 of the donors. In an earlier analysis of more than 500 of the donors, a V segment was called functional when productive rearrangements were above 56.7%, and segregating when the standard deviation between donors exceeded 5%. A statistical classification framework was built to diagnose cytomegalovirus status from the catalog of TCR beta chain sequences. A later analysis assigned V and J genes by comparing TCR nucleotide sequences with IMGT/GENE-DB human TR gene sequences. In a later analysis, CDR3 sequences and most-parsimonious VDJ recombination scenarios were assigned using the TCRdist pipeline. In a later analysis, each TCR beta chain was defined by its CDR3 amino acid sequence together with its V-gene family, and reads without a unique V-gene family were excluded. To address suspected cross-contamination and a sequencing artifact, a later analysis removed 592 highly shared, low-generation-probability nucleotide sequences. In a later analysis, a clonal expansion index was calculated for each public chain from normalized within-repertoire ranks of inferred template counts. A later analysis computed generation probabilities with a VDJ recombination model fitted to out-of-frame rearrangements, and checked the results against IGoR. In a later analysis, hypergeometric tests were used to score TCR-TCR, TCR-HLA and TCR-CMV co-occurrence, with a repertoire-size bias correction applied to TCR pairs. In a later analysis, false discovery rates were estimated by permuting HLA or CMV assignments 20 times. In a later analysis, co-occurring TCRs were grouped using DBSCAN, with TCRdist sequence similarity added in when clustering inside HLA-allele-positive subsets. Co-occurrence clustering excluded repertoires with fewer than 30,000 or more than 120,000 public chains, plus five with anomalous nucleotide sharing. This immuneACCESS table, as held by TCRdb, lists in-frame sequences with V and J called but not all clones. Of the missing ones, under half trace to an unresolved V gene in checked studies; the others have no known cause. That table furnishes V, J and clone size, whereas the DNA furnished D and trimming. This sample comprises some 170,000 clones, about four fifths of them detected only once. 7% of the sample rests with the top ten.

The chain links TRBV29-1 with TRBJ2-6; a confident D gene designation cannot be given. This clonotype originated in a woman in her twenties or thirties in good health and CMV-seropositive. Sequenced material: PBMCs. The DNA is as follows: TGCAGCGCCTGGGCAGTTGACTCTGGGGCCAACGTCCTGACTTTC. The encoded protein is CSAWAVDSGANVLTF.